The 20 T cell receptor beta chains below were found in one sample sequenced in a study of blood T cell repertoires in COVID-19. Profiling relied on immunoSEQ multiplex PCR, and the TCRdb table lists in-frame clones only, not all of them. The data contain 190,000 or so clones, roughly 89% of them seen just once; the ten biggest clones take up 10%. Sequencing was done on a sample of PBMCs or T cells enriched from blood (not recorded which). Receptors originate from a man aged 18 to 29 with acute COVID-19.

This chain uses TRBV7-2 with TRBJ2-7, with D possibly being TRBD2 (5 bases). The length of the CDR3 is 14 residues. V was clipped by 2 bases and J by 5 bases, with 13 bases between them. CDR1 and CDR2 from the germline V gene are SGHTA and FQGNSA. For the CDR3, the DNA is TGTGCCAGCAGCTTAAGTGCCGGGATCGACGAGCAGTACTTC. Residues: CASSLSAGIDEQYF.

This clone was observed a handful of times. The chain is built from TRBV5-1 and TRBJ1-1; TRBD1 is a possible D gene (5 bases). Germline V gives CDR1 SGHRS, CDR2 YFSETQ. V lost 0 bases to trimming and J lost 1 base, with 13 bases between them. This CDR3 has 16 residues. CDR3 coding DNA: TGCGCCAGCAGCTTGGTCCAGGGAAGAGGGAACACTGAAGCTTTCTTT. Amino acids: CASSLVQGRGNTEAFF.

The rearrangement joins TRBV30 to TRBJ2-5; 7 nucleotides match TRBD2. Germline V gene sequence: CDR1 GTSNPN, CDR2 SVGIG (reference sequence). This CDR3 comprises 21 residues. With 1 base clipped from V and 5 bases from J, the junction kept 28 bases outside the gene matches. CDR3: CAWSGEGFVSLSAMVPETQYF. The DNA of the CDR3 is TGTGCCTGGAGTGGGGAGGGGTTCGTCTCCTTGTCGGCGATGGTACCGGAGACCCAGTACTTC.

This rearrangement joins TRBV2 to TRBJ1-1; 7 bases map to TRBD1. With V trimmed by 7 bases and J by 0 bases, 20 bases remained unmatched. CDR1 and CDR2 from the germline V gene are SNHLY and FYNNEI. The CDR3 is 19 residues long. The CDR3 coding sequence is TGTGCCAGCATCCCTCAGCGTTCCAGCCGACAGGGTTTGAACACTGAAGCTTTCTTT. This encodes CASIPQRSSRQGLNTEAFF.

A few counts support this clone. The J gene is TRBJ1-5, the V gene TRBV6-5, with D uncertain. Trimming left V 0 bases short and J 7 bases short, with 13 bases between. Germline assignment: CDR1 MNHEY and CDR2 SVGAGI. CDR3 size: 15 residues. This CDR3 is CASSYSVEGGQPQHF. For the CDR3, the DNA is TGTGCCAGCAGTTACTCGGTGGAGGGCGGACAGCCCCAGCATTTT.

The CDR3: CASSESAGTDTQYF. The CDR3 DNA is TGCGCCAGCAGTGAGTCGGCCGGCACAGATACGCAGTATTTT. V is TRBV10-1 and J is TRBJ2-3; D is unresolved. The CDR3 contains 14 residues. Deletions cut 0 bases from V and 1 base from J, with 5 bases between. Germline CDR1 reads WNHNN; CDR2 reads SYGVQD (reference sequence).

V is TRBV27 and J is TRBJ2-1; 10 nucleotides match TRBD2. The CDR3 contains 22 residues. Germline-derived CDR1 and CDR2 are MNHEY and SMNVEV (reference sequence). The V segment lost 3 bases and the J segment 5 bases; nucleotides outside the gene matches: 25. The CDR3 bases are TGTGCCAGCAGTTTCCCAGAGACTGTCGAGGCTAGCGGGAGCAGTGGGAACAATGAGCAGTTCTTC. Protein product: CASSFPETVEASGSSGNNEQFF.

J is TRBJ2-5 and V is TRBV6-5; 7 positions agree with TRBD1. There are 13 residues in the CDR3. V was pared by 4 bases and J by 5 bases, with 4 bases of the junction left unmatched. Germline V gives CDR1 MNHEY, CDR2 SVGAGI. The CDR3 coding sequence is TGTGCCAGCAGTTTGACAGGGTCCGAGACCCAGTACTTC. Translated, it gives CASSLTGSETQYF.

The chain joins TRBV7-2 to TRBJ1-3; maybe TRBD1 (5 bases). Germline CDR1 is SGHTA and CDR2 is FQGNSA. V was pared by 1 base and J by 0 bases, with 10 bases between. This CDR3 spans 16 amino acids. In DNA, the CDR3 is TGTGCCAGCAGCTTAGAAAAGGGGTCCTCTGGAAACACCATATATTTT. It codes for CASSLEKGSSGNTIYF.

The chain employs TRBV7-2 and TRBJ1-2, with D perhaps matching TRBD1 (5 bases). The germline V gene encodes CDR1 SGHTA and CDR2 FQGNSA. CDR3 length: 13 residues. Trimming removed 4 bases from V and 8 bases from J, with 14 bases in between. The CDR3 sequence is CASSSGGKSGYTF. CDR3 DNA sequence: TGTGCCAGCAGCTCTGGGGGGAAGAGCGGCTACACCTTC.

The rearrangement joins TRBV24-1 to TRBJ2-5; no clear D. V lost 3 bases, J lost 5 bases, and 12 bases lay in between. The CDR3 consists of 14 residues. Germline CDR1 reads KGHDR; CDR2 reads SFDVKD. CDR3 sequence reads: CATSDGRSDETQYF. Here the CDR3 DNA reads TGTGCCACCAGTGATGGCAGGTCAGATGAGACCCAGTACTTC.

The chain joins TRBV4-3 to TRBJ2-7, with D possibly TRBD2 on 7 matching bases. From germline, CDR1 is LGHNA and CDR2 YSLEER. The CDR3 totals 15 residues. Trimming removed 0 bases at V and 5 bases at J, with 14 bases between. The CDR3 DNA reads TGCGCCAGCAGCCAAGATCCCGGGGGGCCCGACGAGCAGTACTTC. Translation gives CASSQDPGGPDEQYF.

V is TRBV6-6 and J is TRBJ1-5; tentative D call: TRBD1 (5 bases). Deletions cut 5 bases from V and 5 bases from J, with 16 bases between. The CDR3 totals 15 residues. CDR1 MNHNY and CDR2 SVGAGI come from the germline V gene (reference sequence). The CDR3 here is CASSTDGGKDQPQHF. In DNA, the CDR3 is TGTGCCAGCAGTACCGACGGGGGGAAGGATCAGCCCCAGCATTTT.

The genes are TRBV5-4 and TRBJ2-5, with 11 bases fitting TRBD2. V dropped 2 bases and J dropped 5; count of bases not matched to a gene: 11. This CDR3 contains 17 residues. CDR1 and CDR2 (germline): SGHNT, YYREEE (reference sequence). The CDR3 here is CASSFGASGRSGETQYF. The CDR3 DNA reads TGTGCCAGCAGCTTTGGGGCTAGCGGGAGGTCGGGGGAGACCCAGTACTTC.

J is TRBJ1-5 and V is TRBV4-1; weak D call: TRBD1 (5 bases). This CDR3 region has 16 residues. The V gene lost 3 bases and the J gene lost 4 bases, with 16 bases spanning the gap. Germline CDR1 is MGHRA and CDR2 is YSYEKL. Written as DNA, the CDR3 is TGCGCCAGCAGCCACAATGCCGGAGGGGAAAATCAGCCCCAGCATTTT. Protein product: CASSHNAGGENQPQHF.

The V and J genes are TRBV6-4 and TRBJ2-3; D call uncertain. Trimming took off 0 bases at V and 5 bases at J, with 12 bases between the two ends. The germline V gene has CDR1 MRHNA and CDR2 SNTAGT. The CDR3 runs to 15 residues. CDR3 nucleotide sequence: TGTGCCAGCAGTGACTCGCTACTACCCGGAGATACGCAGTATTTT. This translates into CASSDSLLPGDTQYF.

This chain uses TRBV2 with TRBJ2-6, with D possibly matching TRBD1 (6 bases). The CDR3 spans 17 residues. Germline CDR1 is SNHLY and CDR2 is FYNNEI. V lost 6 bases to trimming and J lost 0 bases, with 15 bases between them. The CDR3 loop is CASRRGTPSSGANVLTF. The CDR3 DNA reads TGTGCCAGCAGAAGGGGGACACCCAGCTCTGGGGCCAACGTCCTGACTTTC.

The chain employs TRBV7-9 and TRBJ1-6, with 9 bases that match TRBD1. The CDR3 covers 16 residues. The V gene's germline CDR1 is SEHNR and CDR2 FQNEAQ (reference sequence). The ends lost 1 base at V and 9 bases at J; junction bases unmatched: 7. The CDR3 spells CASSLGGTGPSSPLHF. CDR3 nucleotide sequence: TGTGCCAGCAGCTTAGGGGGGACAGGGCCTAGTTCACCCCTCCACTTT.

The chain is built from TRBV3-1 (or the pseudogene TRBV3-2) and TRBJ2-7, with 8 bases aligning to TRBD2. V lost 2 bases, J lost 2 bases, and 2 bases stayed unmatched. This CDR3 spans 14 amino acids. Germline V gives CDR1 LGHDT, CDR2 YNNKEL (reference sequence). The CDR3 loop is CASSQRTSTYEQYF. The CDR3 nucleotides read TGTGCCAGCAGCCAACGGACTAGCACCTACGAGCAGTACTTC.

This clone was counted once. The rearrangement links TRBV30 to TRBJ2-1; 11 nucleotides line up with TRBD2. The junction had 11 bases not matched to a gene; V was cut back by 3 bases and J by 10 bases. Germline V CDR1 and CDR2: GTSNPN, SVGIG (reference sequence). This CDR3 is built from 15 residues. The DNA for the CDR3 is TGTGCCTGGAGGATAGCGGGAGGGCCGATTAAGGAGCAGTTCTTC. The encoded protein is CAWRIAGGPIKEQFF.